Shown below are 24 T cell receptor beta chains from a single sample sequenced in a study of radiation and T cells in renal cell carcinoma. Some clones are missing from TCRdb's copy, which holds only in-frame ones; the method was immunoSEQ multiplex PCR. The sample consists of about 77,000 clones, approximately 87% of them appearing once. Time point specified: blood 4 weeks post-SBRT, at nephrectomy. Treatment described: 15 Gy SBRT to primary tumor, nephrectomy 4 weeks later. Here the sequenced sample was blood, taken from a patient whose treatment included radiotherapy and nephrectomy. The receptors come from a woman aged 60 to 75 with renal cell carcinoma.

The chain recombines TRBV2 with TRBJ2-5, with a tentative D call TRBD2 (5 bases). This CDR3 contains 12 residues. The V and J ends lost 1 base and 13 bases respectively, with 13 bases between them. Germline V gene data show CDR1 as SNHLY and CDR2 as FYNNEI. For the CDR3, the DNA is TGTGCCAGCAGTGAAGGGTCGGCCGAGGGGTACTTC. Translated: CASSEGSAEGYF.

V gene TRBV14 combines with J gene TRBJ2-1; no clear D. The CDR3 has 15 residues. V was shortened by 0 bases and J by 7 bases, with 13 bases between the two germline ends. The V gene's germline CDR1 is SGHDN and CDR2 FVKESK. The CDR3 loop reads CASSQDWGWRNEQFF. The CDR3 DNA reads as TGTGCCAGCAGCCAAGATTGGGGTTGGAGAAATGAGCAGTTCTTC.

The chain combines TRBV29-1 with TRBJ1-5; TRBD1 is a possible D gene (6 bases). The V end was cut by 4 bases, the J end by 2 bases, with 9 bases between. Germline CDR1 SQVTM, CDR2 ANQGSEA. The CDR3 runs 13 residues. CDR3 sequence reads: CSVAAGGNQPQHF. DNA for the CDR3: TGCAGCGTTGCTGCAGGGGGCAATCAGCCCCAGCATTTT.

This clone is a singleton in its sample. This chain connects TRBV5-5 to TRBJ1-3; 8 nucleotides align to TRBD1. The CDR3 is 19 amino acids. V shed 6 bases, J shed 0 bases, and the junction held 17 bases outside the gene matches. Germline assignment: CDR1 SGHKS and CDR2 YYEKEE (reference sequence). CDR3 loop: CASTRQLWTGLDSGNTIYF. The CDR3 DNA is TGTGCCAGCACCCGGCAATTATGGACAGGGCTCGACTCTGGAAACACCATATATTTT.

The table lists this clone with a few counts. J is TRBJ2-5 and V is TRBV18; a possible D gene is TRBD2 (5 bases). This CDR3 is 13 amino acids long. The germline V and J ends were trimmed by 2 bases and 7 bases, with 11 bases remaining between them. Germline loops: CDR1 KGHSH, CDR2 LQKENI. The CDR3 sequence is CASSPGREGTQYF. The CDR3 bases are TGTGCCAGCTCACCAGGCCGAGAGGGGACCCAGTACTTC.

The rearrangement links TRBV5-1 to TRBJ2-3; D possibly corresponds to TRBD2 (6 bases). The CDR3 contains 15 residues. Trimming took 0 bases from V and 2 from J, leaving 10 bases between them. The germline gives CDR1 SGHRS, CDR2 YFSETQ. The DNA for the CDR3 is TGCGCCAGCAGCTTGGAGGCGGGGTCCACAGATACGCAGTATTTT. Amino acid sequence: CASSLEAGSTDTQYF. Variable domain in full (rest from reference TRBV5-1 and TRBJ2-3): KAGVTQTPRYLIKTRGQQVTLSCSPISGHRSVSWYQQTPGQGLQFLFEYFSETQRNKGNFPGRFSGRQFSNSRSEMNVSTLELGDSALYLCASSLEAGSTDTQYFGPGTRLTVL.

The CDR3 here is CASSVGGISGANVLTF. CDR3 bases: TGTGCCAGCAGCGTAGGGGGGATCTCTGGGGCCAACGTCCTGACTTTC. This sequence joins TRBV9 and TRBJ2-6; either TRBD1 or TRBD2 may fit D (5 bases each). The CDR3 totals 16 residues. Trimming removed 0 bases from V and 0 bases from J, with 7 bases in between. Germline lookup yields CDR1 SGDLS and CDR2 YYNGEE.

The rearrangement joins TRBV5-1 to TRBJ2-5; 9 bases match TRBD2. Germline V lookup: CDR1 SGHRS, CDR2 YFSETQ. The CDR3 covers 14 residues. Trimming cost V 2 bases and J 5 bases; bases outside gene matches: 4. As DNA, the CDR3 is TGCGCCAGCAGCTTCCGACTAGCGGCGGAGACCCAGTACTTC. Its translation: CASSFRLAAETQYF.

CDR3 nucleotides: TGTGCCAGCAGGCCAGACAGGTTAGGGTATGGCTACACCTTC. Amino acid sequence: CASRPDRLGYGYTF. The rearrangement uses TRBV25-1 and TRBJ1-2; D might be TRBD1 (6 bases). CDR3 length: 14 amino acids. In germline, CDR1 is MGHDK, CDR2 SYGVNS. V was trimmed by 6 bases and J by 5 bases, leaving 16 bases between them.

This rearrangement joins TRBV11-1 to TRBJ1-1, with D possibly TRBD1 on 5 matching bases. The V and J ends lost 5 bases and 4 bases respectively, with 14 bases between them. The CDR3 runs 14 residues. Germline V gives CDR1 SGHAT, CDR2 FQDESV (reference sequence). DNA of the CDR3: TGTGCCAGCAGCGCAGCAGGGTGGTCCACTGAAGCTTTCTTT. Residues: CASSAAGWSTEAFF.

This chain's CDR3 is CASLAGSSYNSPLHF. The DNA of the CDR3 is TGTGCCTCTTTGGCAGGGAGCTCCTATAATTCACCCCTCCACTTT. This sequence joins TRBV30 and TRBJ1-6; D is possibly TRBD1 (5 bases). The CDR3 covers 15 residues. The germline V gene has CDR1 GTSNPN and CDR2 SVGIG (reference sequence). V was trimmed by 7 bases and J by 0 bases, leaving 13 bases between them.

The chain couples TRBV16 to TRBJ1-5; 9 nucleotides line up with TRBD1. Per germline, CDR1 KGHSY and CDR2 FQNENV. The CDR3 is made up of 15 amino acids. Trimming at V came to 4 bases and at J to 4 bases, leaving 5 bases not matched to a gene. This CDR3 is CASSPGGTGNQPQHF. The DNA for the CDR3 is TGTGCCAGCAGCCCTGGCGGGACAGGGAATCAGCCCCAGCATTTT. The whole variable domain, remainder taken from reference TRBV16 and TRBJ1-5, is GEEVAQTPKHLVRGEGQKAKLYCAPIKGHSYVFWYQQVLKNEFKFLISFQNENVFDETGMPKERFSAKCLPNSPCSLEIQATKLEDSAVYFCASSPGGTGNQPQHFGDGTRLSIL.

V and J are TRBV29-1 and TRBJ2-5, with 7 bases that match TRBD2. CDR3 length: 12 residues. Germline V gene lookup returns CDR1 SQVTM and CDR2 ANQGSEA. The trim removed 3 bases at V and 9 bases at J, leaving 7 bases unmatched. For the CDR3, the DNA is TGCAGCGTTGATTTGGGGGGGGGTCCCCAGTACTTC. Translating gives CSVDLGGGPQYF.

The CDR3 loop reads CASSLDTSNQPQHF. The CDR3 bases are TGTGCCAGCAGTTTGGACACCTCGAATCAGCCCCAGCATTTT. The chain is built from TRBV28 and TRBJ1-5; a weak D match, TRBD1 (5 bases). Germline lookup yields CDR1 MDHEN and CDR2 SYDVKM. Deletions cut 3 bases from V and 4 bases from J, with 10 bases between. This CDR3 is 14 amino acids long.

The chain carries TRBV19 and TRBJ1-1; tentative D call: TRBD1 (6 bases). CDR1 is LNHDA, CDR2 SQIVND, per germline (reference sequence). The CDR3 loop spans 15 amino acids. Trimming removed 7 bases at V and 0 bases at J, with 15 bases between. The CDR3 DNA sequence: TGTGCCAGTACCTCCATGACAGGTATGAACACTGAAGCTTTCTTT. This gives the protein CASTSMTGMNTEAFF.

The V gene is TRBV19, the J gene TRBJ2-5; D not certain. The CDR3 contains 13 residues. In germline, CDR1 is LNHDA, CDR2 SQIVND (reference sequence). V was cut by 6 bases and J by 1 base, with 9 bases left in between. CDR3: CASSRPFQETQYF. The CDR3 DNA is TGTGCCAGTAGCAGACCTTTCCAAGAGACCCAGTACTTC.

The V gene is TRBV5-8, the J gene TRBJ2-2, with 8 bases that match TRBD1. Germline assignment: CDR1 SGHTS and CDR2 YDEGEE. V gave up 4 bases and J gave up 3 bases; unmatched junction bases: 5. The CDR3 is 15 amino acids. Written as DNA, the CDR3 is TGTGCCAGCAGCCCGGGGACAGGTTACACCGGGGAGCTGTTTTTT. It specifies CASSPGTGYTGELFF.

This chain uses TRBV7-2 with TRBJ1-3; D is undetermined. The germline V gene has CDR1 SGHTA and CDR2 FQGNSA. Trimming removed 1 base at V and 0 bases at J, with 10 bases between. CDR3 length: 16 amino acids. Written as DNA, the CDR3 is TGTGCCAGCAGCTTAGGACCGCTGAGCTCTGGAAACACCATATATTTT. Its translation is CASSLGPLSSGNTIYF.

The J gene is TRBJ2-7, the V gene TRBV28; 9 nucleotides agree with TRBD2. V gave up 5 bases and J gave up 0 bases; unmatched junction bases: 8. CDR1 and CDR2 (germline): MDHEN, SYDVKM. The CDR3 is 16 residues long. The CDR3 is CASSRTLAGSSYEQYF. CDR3 DNA sequence: TGTGCCAGCAGTCGAACCCTAGCGGGAAGCTCCTACGAGCAGTACTTC.

V usage is TRBV6-1 and J usage is TRBJ2-1, with D maybe TRBD2 (6 bases). Germline V CDR1 and CDR2: MNHNS, SASEGT. The CDR3 has 15 amino acids. Trimming took off 2 bases at V and 5 bases at J, with 13 bases between the two ends. The CDR3 loop reads CASSEIWGDHNEQFF. The CDR3 nucleotides are TGTGCCAGCAGTGAAATTTGGGGGGACCACAATGAGCAGTTCTTC.

As regards this clone: This specimen includes other DNA sequences encoding the same CDR3. The genes are TRBV5-1 and TRBJ1-2, with unresolved D. The germline V and J ends were trimmed by 4 bases and 3 bases, with 7 bases remaining between them. The CDR3 extends over 12 amino acids. CDR1 and CDR2 (germline): SGHRS, YFSETQ. The CDR3 loop reads CASSPPDYGYTF. CDR3 in DNA: TGCGCCAGCAGCCCCCCGGACTATGGCTACACCTTC.

This clone was seen a handful of times. The gene calls are TRBV7-2 and TRBJ2-7, with TRBD2 matching over 9 bases. This CDR3 region has 14 residues. The germline V gene has CDR1 SGHTA and CDR2 FQGNSA. V lost 5 bases and J lost 5; bases outside the gene matches: 7. Here the CDR3 reads CASSPGLAIHEQYF. CDR3 coding DNA: TGTGCCAGCAGCCCAGGACTAGCGATCCACGAGCAGTACTTC.

CDR3: CASSQDEGPPYEQYF. Here the CDR3 DNA reads TGCGCCAGCAGCCAAGACGAGGGGCCACCCTACGAGCAGTACTTC. The rearrangement uses TRBV4-3 and TRBJ2-7; D tentatively reads TRBD1 or TRBD2 (5 bases each). Trimming took 0 bases from V and 2 from J, leaving 11 bases between them. Germline V lookup: CDR1 LGHNA, CDR2 YSLEER. The CDR3 sequence is 15 residues long.

The chain uses TRBV2 and TRBJ2-2; 8 bases fit TRBD2. The CDR3 consists of 14 residues. CDR1 is SNHLY and CDR2 is FYNNEI in the germline V gene. The J segment lost 4 bases and the V segment lost 8 bases, leaving 6 bases of the junction unmatched. CDR3 coding DNA: TGTGCCAGCGCCGTACTAGCGGCCACCGGGGAGCTGTTTTTT. Residues: CASAVLAATGELFF.